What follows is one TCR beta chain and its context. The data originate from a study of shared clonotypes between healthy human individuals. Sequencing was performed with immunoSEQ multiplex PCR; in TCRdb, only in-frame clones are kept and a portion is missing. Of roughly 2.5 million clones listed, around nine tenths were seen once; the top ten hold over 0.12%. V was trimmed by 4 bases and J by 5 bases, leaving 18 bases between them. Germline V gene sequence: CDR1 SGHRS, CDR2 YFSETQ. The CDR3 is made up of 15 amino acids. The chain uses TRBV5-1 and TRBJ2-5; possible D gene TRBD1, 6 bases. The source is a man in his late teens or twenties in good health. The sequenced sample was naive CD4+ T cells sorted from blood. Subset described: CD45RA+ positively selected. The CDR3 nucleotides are TGCGCCAGCAGCGCCGCAACAGGGAATCGGGAGACCCAGTACTTC. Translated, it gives CASSAATGNRETQYF. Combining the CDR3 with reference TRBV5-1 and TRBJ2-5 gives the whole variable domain KAGVTQTPRYLIKTRGQQVTLSCSPISGHRSVSWYQQTPGQGLQFLFEYFSETQRNKGNFPGRFSGRQFSNSRSEMNVSTLELGDSALYLCASSAATGNRETQYFGPGTRLLVL.